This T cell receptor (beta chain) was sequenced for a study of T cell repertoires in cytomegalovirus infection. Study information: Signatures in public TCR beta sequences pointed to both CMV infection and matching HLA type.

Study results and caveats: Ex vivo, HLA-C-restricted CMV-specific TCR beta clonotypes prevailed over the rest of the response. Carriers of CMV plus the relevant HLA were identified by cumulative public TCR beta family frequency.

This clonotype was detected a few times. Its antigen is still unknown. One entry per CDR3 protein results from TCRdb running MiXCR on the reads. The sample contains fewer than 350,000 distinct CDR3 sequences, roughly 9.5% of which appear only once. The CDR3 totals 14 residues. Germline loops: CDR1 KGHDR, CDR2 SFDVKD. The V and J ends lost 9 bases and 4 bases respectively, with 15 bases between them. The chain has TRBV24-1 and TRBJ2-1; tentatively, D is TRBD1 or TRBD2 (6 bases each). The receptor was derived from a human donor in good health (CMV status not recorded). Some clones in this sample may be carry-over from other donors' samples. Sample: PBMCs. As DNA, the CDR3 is TGTGCCACCTCCGGAACAGGGACTTACAATGAGCAGTTCTTC. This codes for CATSGTGTYNEQFF.